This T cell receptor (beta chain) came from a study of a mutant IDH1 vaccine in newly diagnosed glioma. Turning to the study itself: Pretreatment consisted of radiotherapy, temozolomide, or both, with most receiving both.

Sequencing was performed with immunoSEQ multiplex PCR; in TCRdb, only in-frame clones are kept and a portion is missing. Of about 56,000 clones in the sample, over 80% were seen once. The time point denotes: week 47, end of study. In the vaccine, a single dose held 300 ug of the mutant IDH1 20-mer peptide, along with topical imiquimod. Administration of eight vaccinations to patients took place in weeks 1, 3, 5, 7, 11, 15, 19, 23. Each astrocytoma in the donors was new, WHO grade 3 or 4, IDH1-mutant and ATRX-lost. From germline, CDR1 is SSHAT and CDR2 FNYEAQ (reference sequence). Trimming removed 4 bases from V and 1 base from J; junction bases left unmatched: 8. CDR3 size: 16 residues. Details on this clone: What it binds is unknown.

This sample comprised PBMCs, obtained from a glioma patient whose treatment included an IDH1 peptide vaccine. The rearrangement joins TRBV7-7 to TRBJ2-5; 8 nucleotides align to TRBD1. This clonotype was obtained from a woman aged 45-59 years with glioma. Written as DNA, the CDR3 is TGTGCCAGCAGCTCCCATCAGGGGGCTTTCCAAGAGACCCAGTACTTC. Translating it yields CASSSHQGAFQETQYF.